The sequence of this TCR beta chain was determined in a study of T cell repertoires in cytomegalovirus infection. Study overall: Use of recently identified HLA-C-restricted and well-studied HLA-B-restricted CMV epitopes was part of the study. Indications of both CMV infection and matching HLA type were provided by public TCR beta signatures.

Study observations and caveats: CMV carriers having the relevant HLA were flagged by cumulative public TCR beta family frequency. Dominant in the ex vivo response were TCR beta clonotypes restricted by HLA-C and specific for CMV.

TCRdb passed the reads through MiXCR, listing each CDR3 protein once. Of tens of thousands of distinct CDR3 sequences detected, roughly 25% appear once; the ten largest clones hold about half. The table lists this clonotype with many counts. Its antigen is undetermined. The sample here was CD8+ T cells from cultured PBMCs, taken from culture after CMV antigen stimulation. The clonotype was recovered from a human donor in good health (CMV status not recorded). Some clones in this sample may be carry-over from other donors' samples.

The CDR3 reads CASILVGGANQPQHF. In DNA form, the CDR3 reads TGTGCCAGCATCCTAGTAGGGGGGGCGAATCAGCCCCAGCATTTT. The chain carries TRBV6-1 and TRBJ1-5; D might be TRBD1 (6 bases). V lost 7 bases, J lost 4 bases, and 17 bases lay in between. Germline CDR1 reads MNHNS; CDR2 reads SASEGT. This CDR3 comprises 15 residues.